These 6 T cell receptor beta chains originate from one sample sequenced in a study of blood T cell repertoires in COVID-19 (dated by TCRdb to about 2020). Library prep was done by the immunoSEQ multiplex PCR assay. Sourced from immuneACCESS, this table was stored by TCRdb with only in-frame sequences that have V and J called. A share of the clones is absent; for the studies checked, an unresolved V gene accounts for under half, and the remainder has no known explanation. The sample data list a few hundred thousand clones, and over 75% of these were observed just once. The ten largest clones add up to 1% of the sample. The sequenced sample was peripheral blood. All receptors derive from a man aged 45 to 65 with active or convalescent COVID-19.

The chain combines TRBV28 with TRBJ1-1; no firm D call. CDR1 is MDHEN, CDR2 SYDVKM, per germline. CDR3 length: 15 amino acids. V lost 3 bases and J 0 bases, leaving 11 bases between the germline ends. The CDR3 loop is CASSFSSVMNTEAFF. The CDR3 nucleotides read TGTGCCAGCAGTTTCTCGTCTGTAATGAACACTGAAGCTTTCTTT.

This chain joins TRBV15 and TRBJ1-2; D is unclear. Germline V lookup: CDR1 LNHNV, CDR2 YYDKDF (reference sequence). The CDR3 extends over 11 amino acids. V was clipped by 10 bases and J by 4 bases, with 10 bases between them. This chain's CDR3 is CAISNSYGYTF. In DNA, the CDR3 is TGTGCCATATCCAACAGCTATGGCTACACCTTC.

This chain joins TRBV3-1 (or the pseudogene TRBV3-2) and TRBJ2-7, with TRBD2 identical over 8 bases. This CDR3 region has 16 residues. Germline V lookup: CDR1 LGHDT, CDR2 YNNKEL (reference sequence). V dropped 4 bases and J dropped 2; count of bases not matched to a gene: 10. The CDR3 DNA is TGTGCCAGCAGCCGTGGCCTAGCGGGTGAGACCTACGAGCAGTACTTC. Protein product: CASSRGLAGETYEQYF.

The rearrangement uses TRBV9 and TRBJ2-3; 11 nucleotides line up with TRBD2. Germline-derived CDR1 and CDR2 are SGDLS and YYNGEE. The CDR3 consists of 18 residues. V dropped 0 bases and J dropped 1; count of bases not matched to a gene: 7. CDR3 coding DNA: TGTGCCAGCAGCGTAGGTCTAGCGGGGGGAAGAGGCACAGATACGCAGTATTTT. Its translation is CASSVGLAGGRGTDTQYF. Complete variable domain (other parts from reference TRBV9 and TRBJ2-3): DSGVTQTPKHLITATGQRVTLRCSPRSGDLSVYWYQQSLDQGLQFLIQYYNGEERAKGNILERFSAQQFPDLHSELNLSSLELGDSALYFCASSVGLAGGRGTDTQYFGPGTRLTVL.

There are a few counts of this clone. In nucleotides, the CDR3 is TGCAGCGTTGATAGCCAGGGGGCTGCCTACAATGAGCAGTTCTTC. This gives the protein CSVDSQGAAYNEQFF. The chain couples TRBV29-1 to TRBJ2-1; 8 bases align to TRBD1. The trim removed 3 bases at V and 2 bases at J, leaving 6 bases unmatched. The CDR3 loop spans 15 amino acids. CDR1 and CDR2 (germline): SQVTM, ANQGSEA.

The rearrangement links TRBV28 to TRBJ2-7; tentatively, D is TRBD1 (7 bases). The germline V gene has CDR1 MDHEN and CDR2 SYDVKM. V dropped 3 bases and J dropped 5 bases, with 17 bases sitting between them. The CDR3 loop spans 15 amino acids. CDR3 in amino acids: CASSLAQGGRDEQYF. In DNA form, the CDR3 reads TGTGCCAGCAGTTTGGCTCAGGGGGGAAGGGACGAGCAGTACTTC.